The clone carrying this TCR beta chain was seen more than once but under ten times. This sample was included in a study of blood T cell repertoires in COVID-19. In the study overall: The study drew acute and convalescent COVID-19 samples from the United States, Italy and Spain. Sources were T cells, B-cell-depleted T cells, or PBMCs; the material itself was cDNA or gDNA.

Germline assignment: CDR1 SGHRS and CDR2 YFSETQ. The V and J ends lost 4 bases and 3 bases, in that order; junction bases with no gene match: 9. The CDR3 spans 16 residues. Source study methods: Estimation of nucleated cell counts relied on the amplification of reference gene primers. The data were produced by immunoSEQ multiplex PCR, yet TCRdb's version contains in-frame clones alone and is incomplete. That table is the source of V, J and clone size, and D and trimming were worked out from the DNA. The profile covers hundreds of thousands of clones, with about nine tenths appearing a single time and approximately 1.4% taken by the ten largest.

Source material: peripheral blood. This TCR was recovered from a woman in her twenties or thirties with active or convalescent COVID-19. The chain links TRBV5-1 to TRBJ1-1, with 10 bases matching TRBD1. CDR3 in DNA: TGCGCCAGCAGCACCCGGGACAGGGGAAAGGACACTGAAGCTTTCTTT. Translation gives CASSTRDRGKDTEAFF.